These 5 T cell receptor beta chains share one sample of origin, sequenced in a study of shared clonotypes between healthy human individuals. Some clones are missing from TCRdb's copy, which holds only in-frame ones; the method was immunoSEQ multiplex PCR. The sample lists millions of clones; just over 90% were seen once. Input material: naive CD4+ T cells sorted from blood. Stated subset: CD45RA+ positively selected. The receptors stem from a man aged 18-30 years in good health.

The genes are TRBV6-4 and TRBJ2-3; D remains ambiguous. The germline V and J ends were trimmed by 3 bases and 6 bases, with 13 bases remaining between them. The CDR3 covers 14 residues. Germline lookup yields CDR1 MRHNA and CDR2 SNTAGT. Here the CDR3 reads CASSEASFGDTQYF. The DNA for the CDR3 is TGTGCCAGCAGTGAGGCTTCTTTTGGGGATACGCAGTATTTT.

The CDR3: CASSQAGTAGNTIYF. The DNA of the CDR3 is TGCGCCAGCAGCCAGGCCGGGACAGCTGGAAACACCATATATTTT. The J gene is TRBJ1-3, the V gene TRBV4-1, with 7 bases that match TRBD1. Germline CDR1 reads MGHRA; CDR2 reads YSYEKL. The CDR3 sequence is 15 residues long. V trimming: 3 bases; J trimming: 2 bases; junction bases outside the gene matches: 4.

The chain uses TRBV11-2 and TRBJ1-3; D gene unclear. Trimming removed 2 bases from V and 10 bases from J, with 12 bases in between. The CDR3 has 13 amino acids. Germline values: CDR1 SGHAT, CDR2 FQNNGV. The CDR3 is CASSLIPGRTIYF. The CDR3 DNA sequence: TGTGCCAGCAGCTTAATCCCCGGACGAACCATATATTTT.

The chain recombines TRBV5-1 with TRBJ1-2, with 8 bases aligning to TRBD1. CDR3 length: 15 residues. The V segment lost 0 bases and the J segment 3 bases; nucleotides outside the gene matches: 4. Germline V lookup: CDR1 SGHRS, CDR2 YFSETQ. The CDR3 reads CASSLGWTGHYGYTF. DNA for the CDR3: TGCGCCAGCAGCTTGGGGTGGACAGGGCACTATGGCTACACCTTC. Full variable domain (rest looked up from reference TRBV5-1 and TRBJ1-2): KAGVTQTPRYLIKTRGQQVTLSCSPISGHRSVSWYQQTPGQGLQFLFEYFSETQRNKGNFPGRFSGRQFSNSRSEMNVSTLELGDSALYLCASSLGWTGHYGYTFGSGTRLTVV.

The chain is built from TRBV6-1 and TRBJ2-7; D may be TRBD2 (6 bases). V lost 0 bases and J lost 10, with 10 bases in between. This CDR3 region has 12 residues. In germline, CDR1 is MNHNS, CDR2 SASEGT. The CDR3 DNA reads TGTGCCAGCAGTGAAGCGCGGAGGGACCAGTACTTC. Amino acid sequence: CASSEARRDQYF.